Described below is a single TCR beta chain sequence and its context. The data derive from a study of T-cell memory formation after mild COVID-19. TCRdb processed the 5' RACE reads anew with MiXCR; each CDR3 protein has one entry. Among about 290,000 distinct CDR3 sequences listed, 15% were seen once. CDR1 SGDLS and CDR2 YYNGEE come from the germline V gene. The ends lost 2 bases at V and 2 bases at J; junction bases unmatched: 6. The CDR3 sequence is 16 residues long. The chain is built from TRBV9 and TRBJ2-3; 9 nucleotides match TRBD2. Sequenced input: PBMCs or a T cell subset sorted from them (not recorded which). The receptor was isolated from a man aged 18-30 years who had mild COVID-19 (a few samples of this study predate the infection). Cell type and time point are not known. The CDR3 region has the DNA TGTGCCAGCAGCGTGCGGGAGGGGGTGAACACAGATACGCAGTATTTT. As protein: CASSVREGVNTDTQYF.